The 13 T cell receptor beta chains below all came from one sample that was sequenced in a study of T cell repertoires in cytomegalovirus infection (dated by TCRdb to 2018 to 2020). Sequenced using an Illumina HiSeq 1500. TCRdb redid the processing of the public reads, applying fastp at Q25 and MiXCR, and retained in-frame beta chains. Rows merge per CDR3 protein into single entries with the most common DNA and genes. The sample data list 150,000 to 200,000 distinct CDR3 sequences, and approximately 19% of these were observed just once. Jointly, the top ten make up about 2.9% of the sample. Input material: PBMCs. The receptors here all came from a human donor in good health (CMV status not recorded). Some clones in this sample may be carry-over from other donors' samples.

The chain uses TRBV5-6 and TRBJ2-1, with a possible D match to TRBD2 (7 bases). The CDR3 has 15 amino acids. Trimming took 2 bases from V and 12 from J, leaving 21 bases between them. Germline CDR1 is SGHDT and CDR2 is YYEEEE. CDR3 amino acids: CASSFGGLSPGRQFF. CDR3 DNA sequence: TGTGCCAGCAGCTTCGGGGGGCTTTCCCCCGGCCGGCAGTTCTTC. The whole variable domain, filled in from reference TRBV5-6 and TRBJ2-1, reads DAGVTQSPTHLIKTRGQQVTLRCSPKSGHDTVSWYQQALGQGPQFIFQYYEEEERQRGNFPDRFSGHQFPNYSSELNVNALLLGDSALYLCASSFGGLSPGRQFFGPGTRLTVL.

V gene TRBV7-2 combines with J gene TRBJ2-7; 10 bases agree with TRBD1. With V trimmed by 5 bases and J by 5 bases, 3 bases remained unmatched. Germline lookup yields CDR1 SGHTA and CDR2 FQGNSA. The CDR3 loop spans 13 amino acids. The CDR3 sequence: CASSRQGAHEQYF. The CDR3 DNA follows: TGTGCCAGCAGCCGACAGGGGGCCCACGAGCAGTACTTC.

This chain uses TRBV2 with TRBJ1-1; no reliable D call. Germline V CDR1 and CDR2: SNHLY, FYNNEI. This CDR3 contains 12 residues. Trimming stripped 4 bases from V and 3 bases from J, with 6 bases between. The CDR3 protein is CASSGEDTEAFF. For the CDR3, the DNA is TGTGCCAGCAGTGGCGAGGACACTGAAGCTTTCTTT.

This clonotype showed up just a few times. At one end, the junction sequence differs from germline, possibly due to a read error. The CDR3 bases are TGTGCCAGCAGTTCCGGGACACTATTTTTCGAGGATTTT. Amino acid sequence: CASSSGTLFFEDF. This chain links TRBV12-3 or TRBV12-4 with TRBJ1-3, with D perhaps TRBD1 (6 bases). The CDR3 runs to 13 residues.

The chain uses TRBV20-1 and TRBJ2-2, with 7 bases aligning to TRBD1. Per the germline V gene, CDR1 is DFQATT and CDR2 is SNEGSKA (reference sequence). With 3 bases clipped from V and 4 bases from J, the junction kept 5 bases outside the gene matches. This CDR3 is 14 amino acids long. The CDR3 region has the DNA TGCAGTGCTAGCGGGACAGACTCCACCGGGGAGCTGTTTTTT. Translating it yields CSASGTDSTGELFF.

A few counts support this clonotype. The genes are TRBV5-6 and TRBJ2-2; 7 bases agree with TRBD2. The CDR3 consists of 16 residues. Germline loops: CDR1 SGHDT, CDR2 YYEEEE. J was trimmed by 1 base and V by 4 bases; bases with no gene match: 7. DNA of the CDR3: TGTGCCAGCAGCCCCGGGGTAGCGGGGAACACCGGGGAGCTGTTTTTT. Its translation is CASSPGVAGNTGELFF.

This clonotype was picked up a small number of times. The chain has TRBV12-3 or TRBV12-4 and TRBJ1-1, with 9 bases matching TRBD1. The V and J ends lost 0 bases and 3 bases, in that order; junction bases with no gene match: 5. CDR3 size: 16 residues. CDR3 amino acids: CASSLAGTGTYTEAFF. In DNA form, the CDR3 reads TGTGCCAGCAGTTTAGCAGGGACAGGGACCTACACTGAAGCTTTCTTT.

The chain uses TRBV5-6 and TRBJ2-5; 7 bases line up with TRBD1. The CDR3 runs 14 residues. V shed 5 bases and J 5 bases; nucleotides not matched to a gene: 9. The V gene's germline CDR1 is SGHDT and CDR2 YYEEEE. The CDR3 nucleotides are TGTGCCAGCAGAATGGGACAGACAGGGGAGACCCAGTACTTC. It encodes CASRMGQTGETQYF.

The chain is built from TRBV12-3 or TRBV12-4 and TRBJ2-6; D uncertain. This CDR3 has 13 amino acids. Trimming pared 7 bases from V and 1 base from J, leaving 5 bases between. The CDR3 here is CASMASGANVLTF. CDR3 sequence (DNA): TGTGCCAGCATGGCTTCTGGGGCCAACGTCCTGACTTTC.

The V call is TRBV5-6, the J call TRBJ1-1, with TRBD1 matching 12 bases. After removal of 3 bases from V and 4 bases from J, the junction contained 7 bases not matched to a gene. Germline V lookup: CDR1 SGHDT, CDR2 YYEEEE. CDR3 size: 16 residues. This CDR3 is CASSSGTGGWGTEAFF. In DNA form, the CDR3 reads TGTGCCAGCAGCTCCGGGACAGGGGGCTGGGGCACTGAAGCTTTCTTT. Complete variable domain (other parts from reference TRBV5-6 and TRBJ1-1): DAGVTQSPTHLIKTRGQQVTLRCSPKSGHDTVSWYQQALGQGPQFIFQYYEEEERQRGNFPDRFSGHQFPNYSSELNVNALLLGDSALYLCASSSGTGGWGTEAFFGQGTRLTVV.

As regards this clonotype: A much larger clone is a single base away; this may be a read error. This rearrangement joins TRBV6-5 to TRBJ2-7; the D is unclear. The CDR3 has 10 amino acids. Germline CDR1 MNHEY, CDR2 SVGAGI. The CDR3 sequence is CAISLNEQYF. The CDR3 nucleotides read TGTGCCATCAGTTTAAACGAGCAGTACTTC.

The chain couples TRBV5-4 to TRBJ2-1, with 8 bases identical to TRBD2. The germline V gene has CDR1 SGHNT and CDR2 YYREEE (reference sequence). Unmatched junction bases numbered 4, after V lost 0 bases and J lost 5 bases. The CDR3 is 15 residues long. CDR3 loop: CASSLGLASNNEQFF. In DNA, the CDR3 is TGTGCCAGCAGCTTGGGACTAGCGTCGAACAATGAGCAGTTCTTC.

A few counts support this clonotype. The chain combines TRBV25-1 with TRBJ2-7; TRBD1 might be the D (5 bases). Germline-derived CDR1 and CDR2 are MGHDK and SYGVNS. Trimming shortened V by 4 bases and J by 4 bases, and 11 bases separated the two germline ends. The CDR3 runs 13 residues. CDR3: CASSGGPGYEQYF. DNA of the CDR3: TGTGCCAGCAGTGGGGGCCCGGGTTACGAGCAGTACTTC.